This passage covers 11 T cell receptor beta chains from one sample sequenced in a study of blood T cell repertoires in COVID-19 (dated by TCRdb to the early 2020s). Preparation of the library involved the immunoSEQ multiplex PCR assay. In TCRdb, the immuneACCESS table is reduced to in-frame sequences with V and J assigned. These tables do not hold every clone; where another copy was compared, an unresolved V gene accounts for under half, and the others remain unexplained. The sample profile shows around 230,000 clones; over 80% of them were found once. The leading ten clones occupy around 26% of the sample. The specimen sequenced was peripheral blood. These receptors were collected from a man aged 40-49 years with acute or convalescent COVID-19.

The genes are TRBV28 and TRBJ1-1, with 10 bases aligning to TRBD1. With V trimmed by 6 bases and J by 6 bases, 10 bases remained unmatched. The CDR3 is 15 residues long. Germline V gene lookup returns CDR1 MDHEN and CDR2 SYDVKM. The CDR3 region is CASREGGQGIPEAFF. The CDR3 region has the DNA TGTGCCAGCAGAGAAGGGGGACAGGGGATTCCTGAAGCTTTCTTT.

The V and J genes are TRBV29-1 and TRBJ2-5; 9 nucleotides line up with TRBD1. The CDR3 is made up of 13 amino acids. V lost 3 bases and J lost 2; bases outside the gene matches: 1. Germline V gives CDR1 SQVTM, CDR2 ANQGSEA. The CDR3 reads CSVDGQGQETQYF. The CDR3 nucleotides read TGCAGCGTTGATGGACAGGGGCAAGAGACCCAGTACTTC.

The chain recombines TRBV24-1 with TRBJ2-3; 7 bases are a match to TRBD2. J was trimmed by 0 bases and V by 4 bases; bases with no gene match: 6. The CDR3 extends over 16 amino acids. Germline CDR1 KGHDR, CDR2 SFDVKD. The CDR3 region is CATSEGGTSSTDTQYF. CDR3 bases: TGTGCCACCAGTGAGGGGGGGACTTCTAGCACAGATACGCAGTATTTT.

The chain has TRBV29-1 and TRBJ2-5; 9 bases are a match to TRBD2. After removal of 4 bases from V and 2 bases from J, the junction contained 8 bases not matched to a gene. This CDR3 has 15 residues. Germline values: CDR1 SQVTM, CDR2 ANQGSEA. The CDR3 sequence: CSVVGTSTNQETQYF. The CDR3 DNA sequence: TGCAGCGTTGTAGGGACTAGCACAAATCAAGAGACCCAGTACTTC.

A remark on this clone: The sample contains more than one DNA sequence encoding this CDR3. This chain uses TRBV12-3 or TRBV12-4 with TRBJ1-5; 8 positions match TRBD1. This CDR3 has 13 amino acids. Unmatched junction bases numbered 0, after V lost 2 bases and J lost 6 bases. The CDR3 reads CASSLTGGQPQHF. CDR3 nucleotides: TGTGCCAGCAGTTTAACAGGGGGTCAGCCCCAGCATTTT.

This clone was detected only once. The rearrangement uses TRBV5-1 and TRBJ2-7; 9 nucleotides align to TRBD2. The CDR3 runs to 14 residues. Germline V gene data show CDR1 as SGHRS and CDR2 as YFSETQ. The J segment lost 4 bases and the V segment lost 4 bases, leaving 6 bases of the junction unmatched. The CDR3 region has the DNA TGCGCCAGCAGCCGTAGCGGGAGTGAGTACGAGCAGTACTTC. This encodes CASSRSGSEYEQYF.

For this clone: The same CDR3 is also encoded by other DNA sequences in this sample. This chain links TRBV5-1 with TRBJ2-2, with 7 bases lining up with TRBD2. CDR1 SGHRS and CDR2 YFSETQ come from the germline V gene. With 2 bases clipped from V and 2 bases from J, the junction kept 0 bases outside the gene matches. CDR3 length: 14 amino acids. CDR3 nucleotides: TGCGCCAGCAGCTTAGCGGGAAACACCGGGGAGCTGTTTTTT. Protein product: CASSLAGNTGELFF.

This clone was picked up a small number of times. This chain links TRBV10-3 with TRBJ1-2; 8 positions match TRBD1. Losses at the gene ends were 2 bases for V and 3 bases for J; bases not matched to a gene: 2. Germline lookup yields CDR1 ENHRY and CDR2 SYGVKD. This CDR3 has 14 residues. The CDR3 protein is CAISEDRGDYGYTF. The CDR3 DNA is TGTGCCATCAGTGAGGACAGGGGTGACTATGGCTACACCTTC.

The chain combines TRBV29-1 with TRBJ2-1; D ambiguous. The CDR3 runs 13 residues. The germline CDR1 and CDR2 sequences are SQVTM and ANQGSEA. V lost 3 bases and J 3 bases, leaving 9 bases between the germline ends. The DNA for the CDR3 is TGCAGCGTTGAGGCGGAATACTACAATGAGCAGTTCTTC. The encoded protein is CSVEAEYYNEQFF.

CDR3 in amino acids: CASSLLRSGYGYTF. CDR3 nucleotide sequence: TGCGCCAGCAGCCTCCTAAGAAGCGGCTATGGCTACACCTTC. V gene TRBV4-3 combines with J gene TRBJ1-2; D uncertain. V lost 4 bases, J lost 4 bases, and 13 bases lay in between. The CDR3 has 14 amino acids. CDR1 is LGHNA and CDR2 is YSLEER in the germline V gene.

The chain carries TRBV6-5 and TRBJ2-2, with D possibly being TRBD2 (5 bases). CDR3 length: 14 amino acids. V lost 2 bases and J 6 bases, leaving 10 bases between the germline ends. Germline V CDR1 and CDR2: MNHEY, SVGAGI. Here the CDR3 DNA reads TGTGCCAGCAGTTACGACCGGGGAGCCGGGGAGCTGTTTTTT. The encoded protein is CASSYDRGAGELFF.